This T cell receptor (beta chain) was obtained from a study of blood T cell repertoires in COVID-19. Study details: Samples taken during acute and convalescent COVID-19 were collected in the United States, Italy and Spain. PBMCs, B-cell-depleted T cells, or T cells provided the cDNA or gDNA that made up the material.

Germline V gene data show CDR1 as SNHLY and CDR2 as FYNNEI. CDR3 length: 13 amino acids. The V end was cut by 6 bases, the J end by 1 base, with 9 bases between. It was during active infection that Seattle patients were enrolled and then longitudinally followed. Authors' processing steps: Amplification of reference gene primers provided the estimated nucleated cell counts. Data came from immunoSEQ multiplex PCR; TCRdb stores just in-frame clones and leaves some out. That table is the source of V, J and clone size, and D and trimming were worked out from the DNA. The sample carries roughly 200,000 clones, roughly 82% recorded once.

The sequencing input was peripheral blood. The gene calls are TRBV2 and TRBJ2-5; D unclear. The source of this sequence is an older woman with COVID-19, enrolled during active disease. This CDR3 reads CASSLSPQETQYF. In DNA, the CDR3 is TGTGCCAGCAGCTTGAGCCCCCAAGAGACCCAGTACTTC.